This section outlines one T cell receptor beta chain sequence together with its context. Its target antigen remains unknown. Base qualities are not recorded, but no much larger clone differs from it by a single base. The data originate from a study of cytomegalovirus exposure and HLA in healthy donors (dated by TCRdb to about 2017). About the study as a whole: An earlier analysis of some 600 of the donors reported 276 Gb of sequence data and 117 million unique TCR beta sequences obtained from some 200 million T cells. The study aimed to test whether signatures of past pathogen exposure could be identified by cataloging public T cell receptors. An early release that covered some 630 HLA-typed donors contained approximately 300 gigabases of sequencing data and 80 million or so unique TCR sequences. Typing coverage varied by locus: about 620-630 donors for A, B, C, DRB1 and DQB1; 500 to 550 for DQA1; over 600 for DPA1; under 490 for DPB1. HLA typing covered class I and class II loci at four-digit resolution. In a later analysis, previously published TCR beta repertoires from fewer than 750 donors were re-analyzed and high-resolution HLA genotyping was added so that TCR occurrence patterns could be studied. On average, approximately 250,000 unique TCR beta nucleotide sequences were sequenced per donor among some 430 genotyped donors of the cohort, with roughly 18% of those sequences being non-productive. In the later analysis, no new phenotypic data were used to find candidate immune exposures; instead, reliance was placed on TCR beta sequences and their occurrence across donors. Several DR-DQ haplotypes were handled as single units for association and clustering because linkage in the cohort was strong. Among the 398 genotyped donors, around 81% belonged to the genetic ancestry cluster associated with self-reported Caucasian donors. To decide whether each TCR beta V gene segment behaved as functional or pseudogenic, an earlier analysis of some 600 of the donors relied on high-throughput TCR beta sequencing. Using immunosequencing, the study profiled T cell repertoires from 666 subjects and related those repertoires to cytomegalovirus serostatus. To predict cytomegalovirus infection status, the study combined high-throughput TCR immunosequencing, statistical association of individual TCRs with disease status, and machine learning. A separate validation cohort of 100 to 150 different subjects was used in addition to the approximately 610-subject first cohort. Every discovery cohort repertoire had been produced on one sequencing platform. A later genetic analysis used genome-wide SNP genotypes for about 55% of the 666 donors, treating that subset as a discovery cohort. Donor age, sex, ethnicity and CMV serostatus were compiled together with the repertoire data. Broad study findings and their caveats: Because HLA typing was unavailable for some donors at each locus, only the typed subset was used in association tests. A few of the identified cytomegalovirus-associated TCR beta chains were confirmed in vitro to be specific for cytomegalovirus antigens. Compared with equally common non-associated chains, HLA-associated TCR beta chains in a later analysis were more clonally expanded and had lower generation probabilities. For the cohort, immune exposure information was limited to CMV serostatus. In this cohort, only TCR beta chains were sequenced, and detectable features were limited by the absence of alpha or paired-chain data. Roughly uniform sequencing depth across donors was assumed in presence/absence analyses, although this assumption may not hold. In both the original and validation cohorts, the classifier was reported to diagnose cytomegalovirus status with high specificity and sensitivity. A later analysis associated about 17,000 TCR beta sequences with specific HLA alleles at a false discovery rate of 0.05. A later analysis reported that several top co-occurrence clusters appeared linked to parvovirus B19, influenza, CMV and Epstein-Barr virus. According to a later genetic analysis, donors in an Asian-associated ancestry cluster had fewer N-insertions in productive TCRs than the approximately 670-donor mean. The sequencing pipeline was judged likely to have produced a cluster of highly shared sequence variants as a technical artifact. The authors suggested that the approach could potentially be extended to other disease states and immunological phenotypes. While some public TCRs were present in many individuals, most TCR sequences turned up only very rarely across donors. In the study, some 160 TCR beta chains were listed as associated with cytomegalovirus. In a later genetic analysis, a missense DCLRE1C variant was associated with V-gene and J-gene trimming of TCR beta chains, and the association was replicated in an independent cohort. Most CMV-associated TCR beta chains appeared to be HLA-restricted in a later analysis, and the HLA associations seemed to be driven largely by CMV exposure. The earlier analysis of 450 to 700 of the donors excluded roughly 16 rarely observed V segments, including chromosome 9 orphons, because counts were too low. Some IMGT-functional V segments, including TRBV6-2 and TRBV6-3, could not be told apart with the 87-base-pair reads, so those segments were excluded. Correlated functional status among segregating V segments might reflect linkage disequilibrium, but an unknown experimental factor could not be ruled out. Broadly in line with IMGT annotations, most TCR beta V segments showed up in productive rearrangements about 87% or about 30% of the time in an earlier analysis of a few hundred of the donors. A further reported finding was that TCR beta sequences accurately predicted the HLA-A and HLA-B alleles for most subjects in the first cohort. Strong co-occurrence of HLA alleles, especially DR and DQ, made assigning TCR associations to individual alleles difficult. According to a later analysis, TCR association rates differed among HLA loci, with DRB1 alleles showing the most associated TCRs and HLA-C alleles showing the fewest.

In total, 630 or so healthy bone marrow donors made up the cohort. Cohort members were all nominally healthy when sampled, although unrecorded immune exposures were likely present. The donor tested CMV seropositive, placing the donor among the 290 or so seropositive members of the cohort. A peripheral blood sample was collected from each donor, and TCR beta sequencing was performed on peripheral blood mononuclear cells. The Qiagen DNeasy Blood Extraction Kit was used to extract genomic DNA from the blood cell samples. The CDR1 and CDR2 encoded by the germline V gene (reference sequence) are SEHNR and FQNEAQ. The CDR3 contains 14 residues, cysteine and phenylalanine counted. Only the CDR3 portion is preserved as DNA: 42 bases, with reading frame beginning at the first base. The germline V and J ends show losses of 4 bases and 8 bases respectively, and no gene match explains 7 bases of the junction.

Receptor amplification or capture employed the immunoSEQ multiplex PCR assay. For the multiplex PCR, a mixture combining 60 forward primers for TCR Vbeta segments and 13 reverse primers for TCR Jbeta segments was used. The CDR3 region of rearranged TCR beta genes was amplified from genomic DNA with a multiplex PCR assay. Amplified TCR beta libraries were sequenced as 87-base-pair reads on the Illumina HiSeq System. In the authors' own workflow: A later analysis counted about 80 million unique TCR beta chains across the 650 to 800 repertoires, and roughly 11 million of these chains were shared by at least two donors. A nearest-neighbor algorithm error-corrected the raw reads and collapsed the reads into unique sequences, merging closely related sequences to remove PCR and sequencing errors. V, D and J gene segments were assigned by aligning CDR3 sequences to IMGT reference sequences. For a sequence to be retained, at least a six-nucleotide match to both a V gene segment and a J gene segment was required. A rearrangement counted as productive if the CDR3 had no stop codons and remained in frame with V and J, and every other rearrangement counted as non-productive. CDR3 was defined by IMGT convention, running from the second conserved V-encoded cysteine to the conserved J-encoded phenylalanine. The earlier analysis of some 600 of the donors excluded sequences that lacked an unambiguous match to a single V gene segment. In an earlier analysis of 450 to 750 of the donors, a V segment was called functional when productive rearrangements were above 56.7%, and segregating when the standard deviation between donors exceeded 5%. To diagnose cytomegalovirus status from the catalog of TCR beta chain sequences, a statistical classification framework was built. A later analysis assigned V and J genes by comparing TCR nucleotide sequences with IMGT/GENE-DB human TR gene sequences. The TCRdist pipeline was used in a later analysis to assign CDR3 sequences and most-parsimonious VDJ recombination scenarios. A later analysis defined each TCR beta chain by its CDR3 amino acid sequence plus V-gene family, and excluded reads lacking a unique V-gene family. In a later analysis, 450 to 600 highly shared, low-generation-probability nucleotide sequences were removed to address suspected cross-contamination and a sequencing artifact. In a later analysis, a clonal expansion index for each public chain was calculated from normalized within-repertoire ranks of inferred template counts. A later analysis computed generation probabilities with a VDJ recombination model fitted to out-of-frame rearrangements, and checked the results against IGoR. In a later analysis, TCR-TCR, TCR-HLA and TCR-CMV co-occurrence was scored with hypergeometric tests, and a repertoire-size bias correction was applied to TCR pairs. To estimate false discovery rates, a later analysis permuted the HLA or CMV assignments 20 times. A later analysis grouped co-occurring TCRs with DBSCAN, adding TCRdist sequence similarity when clustering within HLA-allele-positive subsets. Repertoires with fewer than 30,000 or more than 120,000 public chains were left out of co-occurrence clustering, as were four to six repertoires with anomalous nucleotide sharing. TCRdb's version of the immuneACCESS table is confined to in-frame rearrangements and falls short of the full clone set. An unresolved V gene accounts for under half of the shortfall where checked; the remainder is of unknown origin. V and J calls and clone size are those listed in that table; D and trimming were worked out from the DNA. In all, the sample holds approximately 92,000 clones, and 80% to 85% of those were seen once. The ten largest clones represent around 4.2% of the sample.

The sequenced sample consisted of PBMCs. Rearrangement joined TRBV7-9 to TRBJ1-2; 10 middle bases align to TRBD1. The clonotype was recovered from a woman in her 70s in good health and CMV-seropositive. The sequence in DNA is TGTGCCAGCAGCTCCTCCGGGACAGGGGTCGGCTACACCTTC. Translation gives CASSSSGTGVGYTF. The CDR3, completed at both ends by the reference TRBV7-9 and TRBJ1-2 genes, gives the full variable domain DTGVSQNPRHKITKRGQNVTFRCDPISEHNRLYWYRQTLGQGPEFLTYFQNEAQLEKSRLLSDRFSAERPKGSFSTLEIQRTEQGDSAMYLCASSSSGTGVGYTFGSGTRLTVV.